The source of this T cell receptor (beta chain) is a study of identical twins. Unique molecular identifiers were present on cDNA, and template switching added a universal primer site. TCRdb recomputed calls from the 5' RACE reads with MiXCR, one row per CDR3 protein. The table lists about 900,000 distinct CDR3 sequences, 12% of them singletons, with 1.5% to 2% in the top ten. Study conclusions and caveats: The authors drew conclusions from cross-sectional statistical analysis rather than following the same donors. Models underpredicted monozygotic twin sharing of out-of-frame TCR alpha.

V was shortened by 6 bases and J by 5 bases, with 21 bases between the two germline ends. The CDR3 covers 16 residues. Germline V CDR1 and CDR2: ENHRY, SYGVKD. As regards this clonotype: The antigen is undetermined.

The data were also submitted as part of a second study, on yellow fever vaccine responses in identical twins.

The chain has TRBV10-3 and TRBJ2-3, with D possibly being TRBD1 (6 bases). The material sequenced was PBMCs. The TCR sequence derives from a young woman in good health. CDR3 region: CAISGTRQDSGDTQYF. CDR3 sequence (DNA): TGTGCCATCAGCGGGACACGGCAAGATTCGGGAGATACGCAGTATTTT.